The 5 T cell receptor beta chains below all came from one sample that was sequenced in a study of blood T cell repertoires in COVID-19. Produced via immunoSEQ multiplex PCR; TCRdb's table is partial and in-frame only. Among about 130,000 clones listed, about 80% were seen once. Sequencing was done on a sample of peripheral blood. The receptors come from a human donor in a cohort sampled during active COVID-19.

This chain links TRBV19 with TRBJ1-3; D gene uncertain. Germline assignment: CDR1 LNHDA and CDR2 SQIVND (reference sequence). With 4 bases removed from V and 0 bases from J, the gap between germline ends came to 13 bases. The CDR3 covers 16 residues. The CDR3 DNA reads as TGTGCCAGTAGTACCCTGGACTGGAGCTCTGGAAACACCATATATTTT. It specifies CASSTLDWSSGNTIYF.

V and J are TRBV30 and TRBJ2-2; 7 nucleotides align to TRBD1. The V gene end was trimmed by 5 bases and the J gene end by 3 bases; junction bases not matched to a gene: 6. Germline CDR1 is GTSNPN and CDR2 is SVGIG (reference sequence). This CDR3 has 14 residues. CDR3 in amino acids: CAWEQGQDTGELFF. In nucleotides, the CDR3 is TGTGCCTGGGAACAGGGGCAAGACACCGGGGAGCTGTTTTTT.

Here the CDR3 reads CASKDPRRGSYEQYF. The CDR3 bases are TGTGCCAGCAAAGACCCCAGGCGGGGATCCTACGAGCAGTACTTC. V is TRBV2 and J is TRBJ2-7; D may be TRBD2 (6 bases). The V and J ends lost 7 bases and 1 base respectively, with 17 bases between them. Germline V gene sequence: CDR1 SNHLY, CDR2 FYNNEI. The CDR3 covers 15 residues.

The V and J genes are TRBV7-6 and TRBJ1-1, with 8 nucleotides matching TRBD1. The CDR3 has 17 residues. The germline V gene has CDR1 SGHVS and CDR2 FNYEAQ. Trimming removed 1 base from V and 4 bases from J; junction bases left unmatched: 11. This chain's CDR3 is CASSLVHYGQGGTEAFF. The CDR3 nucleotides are TGTGCCAGCAGCTTAGTTCATTACGGACAGGGTGGCACTGAAGCTTTCTTT.

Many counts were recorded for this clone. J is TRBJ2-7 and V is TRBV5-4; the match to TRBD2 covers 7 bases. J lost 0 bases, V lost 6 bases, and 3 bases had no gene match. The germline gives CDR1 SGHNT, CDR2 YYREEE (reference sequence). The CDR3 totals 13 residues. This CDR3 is CASKSGASYEQYF. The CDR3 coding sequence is TGTGCCAGCAAAAGCGGGGCCTCCTACGAGCAGTACTTC. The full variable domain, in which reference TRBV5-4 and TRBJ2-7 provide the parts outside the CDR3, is ETGVTQSPTHLIKTRGQQVTLRCSSQSGHNTVSWYQQALGQGPQFIFQYYREEENGRGNFPPRFSGLQFPNYSSELNVNALELDDSALYLCASKSGASYEQYFGPGTRLTVT.